This T cell receptor beta chain was found in a study of response to subunit inactivated influenza vaccine. General observations from the study: Each seasonal influenza vaccination recruits few new T cells, the authors suggested.

Germline V gene lookup returns CDR1 SGHVS and CDR2 FQNEAQ. This CDR3 has 16 residues. V gave up 2 bases and J gave up 1 base; unmatched junction bases: 5. This clonotype was observed at least ten times. Its specificity is unknown. TCRdb used MiXCR to reprocess the RT-PCR reads, holding one entry per CDR3 protein. Among roughly 780,000 distinct CDR3 sequences, less than 20% were seen once, and the ten largest hold under 13%. The rearrangement links TRBV7-8 to TRBJ2-3, with 8 bases aligning to TRBD2. The sequence was collected from a man aged 50 to 59 who received an inactivated influenza vaccine. The sequencing used PBMCs from blood, collected 5 to 6 days after vaccination. CDR3 amino acids: CASSLTGTRGTDTQYF. The DNA for the CDR3 is TGTGCCAGCAGCTTAACCGGGACTAGGGGCACAGATACGCAGTATTTT.